This T cell receptor (beta chain) originates from a study of blood T cell repertoires in COVID-19. The protocol was immunoSEQ multiplex PCR, while the TCRdb copy is restricted to in-frame clones and leaves out a portion. In the table there are about 280,000 clones, 89% of which are singletons. Trimming removed 0 bases from V and 8 bases from J; junction bases left unmatched: 4. Germline loops: CDR1 SGDLS, CDR2 YYNGEE. The CDR3 runs 15 residues. The clonotype comes from a woman aged 40 to 50 who had recovered from COVID-19. The sequenced sample was peripheral blood. The chain links TRBV9 to TRBJ2-3; the match to TRBD2 covers 12 bases. The chain's CDR3 is CASSVEETSGGTQYF. CDR3 nucleotides: TGTGCCAGCAGCGTAGAAGAGACTAGCGGGGGTACGCAGTATTTT. Full variable domain (outside the CDR3, taken from reference TRBV9 and TRBJ2-3): DSGVTQTPKHLITATGQRVTLRCSPRSGDLSVYWYQQSLDQGLQFLIQYYNGEERAKGNILERFSAQQFPDLHSELNLSSLELGDSALYFCASSVEETSGGTQYFGPGTRLTVL.